This T cell receptor (beta chain) was identified in a study of blood T cell repertoires in COVID-19. TCRdb keeps only in-frame clones here, not all; method: immunoSEQ multiplex PCR. The table lists tens of thousands of clones, nearly 90% of them singletons. From germline, CDR1 is SGHRS and CDR2 YFSETQ. This CDR3 contains 16 residues. The V end lost 0 bases, the J end lost 0 bases, and 10 bases lay between the germline ends. The sequenced sample was peripheral blood. This sequence joins TRBV5-1 and TRBJ1-3; D uncertain. The TCR comes from a man over 45 with active COVID-19. The CDR3 loop is CASSLADRSSGNTIYF. The CDR3 nucleotides read TGCGCCAGCAGCTTGGCCGACCGGAGCTCTGGAAACACCATATATTTT.